This T cell receptor beta chain was recorded in a study of early T cells in non-severe SARS-CoV-2 infection (dated by TCRdb to about 2021). Context from the whole study: Bulk RNA from unsorted whole blood was used for TCR sequencing, so alpha and beta chains could not be paired. What the work shows at the level of the full study, not this receptor alone: VDJdb matching was skewed toward anti-spike CD8 responses and likely underestimated virus-specific expansions, missing private and CD4 specificities.

This clonotype was counted many times. Its antigen has not been determined. No base-level quality is on record; no much larger clone is a single base apart. A case-control design nested within a healthcare worker cohort in London, UK, was used, with weekly nasopharyngeal swab PCR tests and blood sampling performed. Healthcare workers were enrolled in the week of the UK lockdown, from 23 to 31 March 2020, and were followed every week for up to roughly 15 weeks. The method was 5' RACE. Sequencing used a NextSeq 500. To correct for sequencing error and PCR bias, the TCR library protocol tagged individual cDNA molecules with unique molecular identifiers. TCR alpha and beta chains were both sequenced, and the abundances of alpha and beta sequences in each sample were closely correlated with each other. In the paper's pipeline: Decombinator V4 was used to annotate the V gene, J gene and CDR3 of the TCR sequences. Expanded TCRs were defined as changing significantly between any two time points under a Poisson model with p below 0.0001. TCR abundances were normalised to the total number of TCRs sequenced per sample and were expressed as counts per million. A search of VDJdb, accessed on 1 November 2021, was run for TCRs annotated to CMV, EBV and SARS-CoV-2, with TCRs annotated for multiple antigens excluded. TCRdb reprocessing: public reads trimmed at Q25 with fastp, clones called with MiXCR, in-frame beta chains kept. Entries that share a CDR3 protein sequence are merged under the most common genes and DNA. Here the V and J calls rest on TCRdb's processing, not on the authors' analysis. A total of about 100,000 distinct CDR3 sequences appear in this sample, 11% of them only once. The ten largest account for about 8.1% of the sample.

This TCR was sampled from an adult who was a healthcare worker with PCR-confirmed SARS-CoV-2 infection or an uninfected control (not recorded which). Sequencing used whole blood.

CDR3 region: CSARDLLRDTEAFF. DNA sequence: TGCAGTGCTAGAGATTTGTTAAGGGACACTGAAGCTTTCTTT. The sequence links TRBV20-1 to TRBJ1-1, with no reliable assignment of the D segment. CDR3 length: 14 amino acids, cysteine to phenylalanine. Only CDR3 DNA remains: 42 bases, in frame from the first base. Taken from the germline V gene (reference sequence), the CDR1 and CDR2 loops are DFQATT and SNEGSKA. V drops 0 bases and J drops 3 bases, leaving 11 bases in between.